This entry lists 26 T cell receptor beta chains sequenced from one sample in a study of neoadjuvant anti-PD-1 for oral cavity cancer. Sequenced by immunoSEQ multiplex PCR; TCRdb stores in-frame clones only, minus some. The sample lists fewer than 10,000 clones; 60% to 80% were seen once. Noted time point: after neoadjuvant nivolumab, at surgical resection. Source: PBMCs, taken after nivolumab (anti-PD-1) treatment. All receptors derive from a person aged 35-79 years with oral cavity squamous cell carcinoma.

The chain employs TRBV27 and TRBJ2-7; 15 nucleotides line up with TRBD2. Germline assignment: CDR1 MNHEY and CDR2 SMNVEV (reference sequence). The CDR3 length is 14 residues. Trimming removed 6 bases from V and 5 bases from J; junction bases left unmatched: 2. The chain's CDR3 is CASRGLAGGHEQYF. CDR3 sequence (DNA): TGTGCCAGCAGGGGACTAGCGGGGGGCCACGAGCAGTACTTC.

J is TRBJ1-1 and V is TRBV5-1; 7 nucleotides align to TRBD1. The CDR3 spans 14 residues. Germline-derived CDR1 and CDR2 are SGHRS and YFSETQ. With V trimmed by 2 bases and J by 4 bases, 5 bases remained unmatched. For the CDR3, the DNA is TGCGCCAGCAGCTTCGAGGGGGCGGTCACTGAAGCTTTCTTT. Translating gives CASSFEGAVTEAFF.

This chain uses TRBV5-1 with TRBJ2-7; 8 nucleotides agree with TRBD1. Germline lookup yields CDR1 SGHRS and CDR2 YFSETQ. The CDR3 is 15 amino acids. V lost 0 bases and J lost 4; bases outside the gene matches: 6. This CDR3 is CASSLVAGGQYEQYF. CDR3 DNA sequence: TGCGCCAGCAGCTTGGTGGCAGGGGGCCAGTACGAGCAGTACTTC.

The V call is TRBV9, the J call TRBJ1-6, with D hard to call. CDR1 and CDR2 from the germline V gene are SGDLS and YYNGEE. The CDR3 length is 13 residues. V lost 0 bases, J lost 4 bases, and 2 bases lay in between. The CDR3 DNA sequence: TGTGCCAGCAGCGTAGGTTATAATTCACCCCTCCACTTT. Translation: CASSVGYNSPLHF.

In its sample, this clone was seen a few times. The chain employs TRBV5-8 and TRBJ2-7; the match to TRBD1 covers 10 bases. V trimming: 2 bases; J trimming: 3 bases; junction bases outside the gene matches: 2. The length of the CDR3 is 14 residues. Germline V CDR1 and CDR2: SGHTS, YDEGEE. The CDR3 protein is CASSLGQGVYEQYF. Written as DNA, the CDR3 is TGTGCCAGCAGCTTAGGACAGGGGGTCTACGAGCAGTACTTC. Complete variable domain (other parts from reference TRBV5-8 and TRBJ2-7): EAGVTQSPTHLIKTRGQQATLRCSPISGHTSVYWYQQALGLGLQFLLWYDEGEERNRGNFPPRFSGRQFPNYSSELNVNALELEDSALYLCASSLGQGVYEQYFGPGTRLTVT.

The chain combines TRBV5-1 with TRBJ1-6, with D possibly being TRBD1 (5 bases). Germline V CDR1 and CDR2: SGHRS, YFSETQ. Trimming took 4 bases from V and 9 from J, leaving 14 bases between them. This CDR3 region has 14 residues. In DNA, the CDR3 is TGCGCCAGCAGCCCTTCGGGGCCGGGTTCACCCCTCCACTTT. Protein: CASSPSGPGSPLHF.

The V and J genes are TRBV30 and TRBJ2-5; D is uncertain. Trimming cost V 0 bases and J 5 bases, with 7 bases left between them. The germline V gene encodes CDR1 GTSNPN and CDR2 SVGIG (reference sequence). CDR3 size: 12 residues. The CDR3 coding sequence is TGTGCCTGGAGTGTACAAGGGGAGACCCAGTACTTC. Its translation is CAWSVQGETQYF.

This clone was seen a single time. The chain uses TRBV27 and TRBJ2-1; 9 bases fit TRBD2. Trimming removed 2 bases from V and 6 bases from J; junction bases left unmatched: 5. This CDR3 contains 15 residues. Germline V lookup: CDR1 MNHEY, CDR2 SMNVEV (reference sequence). The CDR3 DNA is TGTGCCAGCAGTTTAGGGGCGGGAGGGTTCAATGAGCAGTTCTTC. Translating it yields CASSLGAGGFNEQFF.

A remark on this clone: The junction and the germline gene differ at one end; a read error may be behind it. V is TRBV6-1 and J is TRBJ2-3; D could derive from TRBD1 or TRBD2 (5 bases each). Per the germline V gene, CDR1 is MNHNS and CDR2 is SASEGT. CDR3 length: 15 residues. CDR3 sequence (DNA): TGTGCCAGCAGAGTTACAGGAGGACGCACGGATACGCAGTATTTT. As protein: CASRVTGGRTDTQYF.

V gene TRBV19 combines with J gene TRBJ1-1, with 9 bases lining up with TRBD1. Germline CDR1 and CDR2: LNHDA and SQIVND (reference sequence). The CDR3 totals 18 residues. Trimming removed 5 bases from V and 1 base from J; junction bases left unmatched: 14. The CDR3 sequence is CASSEGTGKKVWNTEAFF. The CDR3 DNA reads as TGTGCCAGTAGTGAAGGGACAGGGAAGAAGGTTTGGAACACTGAAGCTTTCTTT.

The chain combines TRBV7-9 with TRBJ1-1; 9 bases map to TRBD1. V lost 5 bases to trimming and J lost 5 bases; unmatched junction nucleotides: 9. Germline V gives CDR1 SEHNR, CDR2 FQNEAQ (reference sequence). The CDR3 covers 15 residues. The CDR3 loop reads CASSVPTGGGTEAFF. The CDR3 region has the DNA TGTGCCAGCAGCGTCCCGACAGGGGGAGGGACTGAAGCTTTCTTT.

This clone was observed a few times. This sequence joins TRBV19 and TRBJ1-6, with 10 bases fitting TRBD1. With 6 bases clipped from V and 8 bases from J, the junction kept 4 bases outside the gene matches. Germline CDR1 and CDR2: LNHDA and SQIVND (reference sequence). CDR3 size: 14 residues. CDR3 DNA: TGTGCCAGTAGGACCGGGACAGGGGATTCACCCCTCCACTTT. Translated: CASRTGTGDSPLHF.

V and J are TRBV28 and TRBJ2-5, with 7 bases fitting TRBD1. V dropped 5 bases and J dropped 3; count of bases not matched to a gene: 9. The germline CDR1 and CDR2 sequences are MDHEN and SYDVKM. The CDR3 has 15 residues. The CDR3 spells CASSPAYRGEETQYF. The CDR3 nucleotides read TGTGCCAGCAGTCCTGCCTACAGGGGAGAAGAGACCCAGTACTTC.

This chain links TRBV7-2 with TRBJ2-5, with 15 positions matching TRBD2. The CDR3 extends over 14 amino acids. J gave up 10 bases and V 5 bases, and 5 bases lay outside the gene matches. From germline, CDR1 is SGHTA and CDR2 FQGNSA. The CDR3 reads CASSPGTSGRNQYF. The DNA for the CDR3 is TGTGCCAGCAGCCCCGGGACTAGCGGGAGGAACCAGTACTTC.

This clone was detected only once. J is TRBJ2-5 and V is TRBV6-5; TRBD2 matches at 9 bases. V was clipped by 2 bases and J by 4 bases; unmatched bases: 5. This CDR3 region has 15 residues. The germline CDR1 and CDR2 sequences are MNHEY and SVGAGI. The CDR3 DNA is TGTGCCAGCAGTTACGGGGCGGGGGGGAGAGAGACCCAGTACTTC. This codes for CASSYGAGGRETQYF.

The V call is TRBV7-2, the J call TRBJ2-1; possibly TRBD1 for D (6 bases). Germline V gene lookup returns CDR1 SGHTA and CDR2 FQGNSA. This CDR3 region has 13 residues. Trimming cost V 0 bases and J 7 bases, with 7 bases left between them. CDR3 in DNA: TGTGCCAGCAGCTTAGCGCAGGGGAATGAGCAGTTCTTC. The encoded protein is CASSLAQGNEQFF.

The CDR3 nucleotides read TGTGCCAGCAGTGGAAATCAGGGGGCGTCTTACGAGCAGTACTTC. It is translated as CASSGNQGASYEQYF. V and J are TRBV6-1 and TRBJ2-7; 8 bases map to TRBD1. The CDR3 runs 15 residues. The germline CDR1 and CDR2 sequences are MNHNS and SASEGT. The V segment lost 4 bases and the J segment 4 bases; nucleotides outside the gene matches: 9.

This clone has a handful of counts. The chain combines TRBV20-1 with TRBJ1-1; D remains unclear. The germline gives CDR1 DFQATT, CDR2 SNEGSKA (reference sequence). The ends were cut back, 0 bases at V and 4 bases at J, with 3 bases in the middle. CDR3 length equals 11 residues. CDR3 sequence: CSAREATEAFF. CDR3 DNA sequence: TGCAGTGCTAGAGAAGCCACTGAAGCTTTCTTT.

The gene calls are TRBV27 and TRBJ1-2; 8 nucleotides line up with TRBD1. The CDR3 length is 13 residues. Germline lookup yields CDR1 MNHEY and CDR2 SMNVEV (reference sequence). V was clipped by 3 bases and J by 6 bases; unmatched bases: 3. The CDR3 region has the DNA TGTGCCAGCAGTTTCCTGACAGGGGATGGCTACACCTTC. This sequence encodes CASSFLTGDGYTF.

This rearrangement joins TRBV9 to TRBJ2-7, with D possibly TRBD2 on 5 matching bases. The V gene lost 0 bases and the J gene lost 0 bases, with 10 bases spanning the gap. This CDR3 has 15 residues. Germline values: CDR1 SGDLS, CDR2 YYNGEE. The CDR3 loop reads CASSVAAGPSYEQYF. For the CDR3, the DNA is TGTGCCAGCAGCGTAGCGGCGGGCCCCTCCTACGAGCAGTACTTC. Based on the CDR3 plus reference TRBV9 and TRBJ2-7, the full variable domain is DSGVTQTPKHLITATGQRVTLRCSPRSGDLSVYWYQQSLDQGLQFLIQYYNGEERAKGNILERFSAQQFPDLHSELNLSSLELGDSALYFCASSVAAGPSYEQYFGPGTRLTVT.

The chain combines TRBV2 with TRBJ2-3; D is tentatively TRBD1 or TRBD2 (6 bases each). Trimming pared 3 bases from V and 2 bases from J, leaving 15 bases between. Germline assignment: CDR1 SNHLY and CDR2 FYNNEI. The CDR3 runs 16 residues. CDR3: CASSEGGHLNTDTQYF. The CDR3 DNA follows: TGTGCCAGCAGTGAGGGGGGACATCTAAACACAGATACGCAGTATTTT.

This clone has only one observation. This chain links TRBV14 with TRBJ2-7; the match to TRBD2 covers 13 bases. CDR3 size: 16 residues. The V segment lost 3 bases and the J segment 6 bases; nucleotides outside the gene matches: 8. The germline V gene encodes CDR1 SGHDN and CDR2 FVKESK. CDR3 DNA: TGTGCCAGCAGCCATCAAAGGACTAGCGGGAGCGGCGAGCAGTACTTC. Translated, it gives CASSHQRTSGSGEQYF.

V gene TRBV28 combines with J gene TRBJ1-1, with TRBD1 identical over 9 bases. The germline CDR1 and CDR2 sequences are MDHEN and SYDVKM. The CDR3 runs 13 residues. The ends lost 8 bases at V and 4 bases at J; junction bases unmatched: 5. The CDR3, as DNA: TGTGCCAGCGCCCGGGACAGGGTCACTGAAGCTTTCTTT. This encodes CASARDRVTEAFF. Full variable domain (rest looked up from reference TRBV28 and TRBJ1-1): DVKVTQSSRYLVKRTGEKVFLECVQDMDHENMFWYRQDPGLGLRLIYFSYDVKMKEKGDIPEGYSVSREKKERFSLILESASTNQTSMYLCASARDRVTEAFFGQGTRLTVV.

V usage is TRBV29-1 and J usage is TRBJ2-3, with D tentatively TRBD1 or TRBD2 (5 bases each). The CDR3 has 12 amino acids. CDR1 is SQVTM, CDR2 ANQGSEA, per germline. The V end lost 2 bases, the J end lost 7 bases, and 10 bases lay between the germline ends. The CDR3 spells CSVERGENTQYF. CDR3 bases: TGCAGCGTTGAACGAGGGGAAAATACGCAGTATTTT.

The rearrangement joins TRBV4-1 to TRBJ2-1; 11 positions agree with TRBD2. Germline V lookup: CDR1 MGHRA, CDR2 YSYEKL. The CDR3 sequence is 16 residues long. V lost 8 bases and J lost 4; bases outside the gene matches: 10. CDR3 protein: CASGGTSGKYYNEQFF. The CDR3 coding sequence is TGCGCCAGCGGAGGGACTAGCGGCAAGTATTACAATGAGCAGTTCTTC.

J is TRBJ2-1 and V is TRBV30; TRBD2 matches 9 bases. Germline V CDR1 and CDR2: GTSNPN, SVGIG (reference sequence). Trimming at V came to 2 bases and at J to 2 bases, leaving 4 bases not matched to a gene. The CDR3 sequence is 15 residues long. The CDR3 here is CAWSRTSAAYNEQFF. CDR3 nucleotide sequence: TGTGCCTGGAGTCGGACTAGCGCCGCCTACAATGAGCAGTTCTTC.